The 9 T cell receptor beta chains in this list originate from one sample, sequenced in a study of blood T cell repertoires in COVID-19. Here immunoSEQ multiplex PCR was the method, and the copy in TCRdb shows in-frame clones only, minus some. The table includes around 67,000 clones, over 70% detected once. Sequenced input: peripheral blood. The receptors were gathered from a woman aged 70 to 79 with acute or convalescent COVID-19.

V and J are TRBV5-1 and TRBJ2-7; TRBD2 matches at 8 bases. CDR3 length: 14 residues. Germline loops: CDR1 SGHRS, CDR2 YFSETQ. V lost 3 bases, J lost 4 bases, and 6 bases stayed unmatched. Here the CDR3 reads CASSSGTRQYEQYF. The CDR3 DNA is TGCGCCAGCAGCTCCGGGACTAGACAATACGAGCAGTACTTC.

V gene TRBV5-1 combines with J gene TRBJ2-1; 10 bases map to TRBD1. The CDR3 runs 15 residues. V lost 4 bases, J lost 4 bases, and 5 bases stayed unmatched. Germline V CDR1 and CDR2: SGHRS, YFSETQ. The CDR3 region has the DNA TGCGCCAGCAGCAAGGACAGGGGGGGATACAATGAGCAGTTCTTC. Residues: CASSKDRGGYNEQFF.

The chain couples TRBV6-8 to TRBJ1-2; TRBD1 is a possible D gene (5 bases). Trimming cost V 0 bases and J 2 bases, with 13 bases left between them. This CDR3 is built from 16 residues. Germline loops: CDR1 MNHGY, CDR2 SAAAGT. The CDR3 sequence: CASSYSTSRQNYGYTF. The DNA for the CDR3 is TGTGCCAGCAGTTACTCGACCTCCCGACAGAACTATGGCTACACCTTC.

This chain links TRBV27 with TRBJ2-6, with no clear D. Germline V gives CDR1 MNHEY, CDR2 SMNVEV (reference sequence). Trimming cost V 5 bases and J 2 bases, with 10 bases left between them. The CDR3 length is 15 residues. In DNA form, the CDR3 reads TGTGCCAGCAGTCCACGGGTTGCTGGGGCCAACGTCCTGACTTTC. Its protein is CASSPRVAGANVLTF.

The rearrangement links TRBV14 to TRBJ2-3; 8 bases line up with TRBD2. The length of the CDR3 is 15 residues. Germline V gene sequence: CDR1 SGHDN, CDR2 FVKESK. Trimming removed 6 bases from V and 2 bases from J; junction bases left unmatched: 7. Here the CDR3 reads CASSHELADTDTQYF. In DNA form, the CDR3 reads TGTGCCAGCAGTCATGAACTAGCGGACACAGATACGCAGTATTTT.

The J gene is TRBJ2-5, the V gene TRBV29-1, with unresolved D. Trimming removed 4 bases at V and 5 bases at J, with 14 bases between. The CDR3 consists of 13 residues. CDR1 SQVTM and CDR2 ANQGSEA come from the germline V gene. CDR3 sequence (DNA): TGCAGCGTTGCCCCCGGTAGTATGGAGACCCAGTACTTC. Translated: CSVAPGSMETQYF.

The gene calls are TRBV7-2 and TRBJ1-1, with D unclear. V shed 1 base and J shed 5 bases, with 11 bases lying between them. Germline V gene data show CDR1 as SGHTA and CDR2 as FQGNSA. The CDR3 is 14 amino acids. CDR3 protein: CASSLETGKTEAFF. As DNA, the CDR3 is TGTGCCAGCAGCTTAGAAACGGGGAAAACTGAAGCTTTCTTT.

This chain links TRBV7-2 with TRBJ1-1; no clear D. The germline V and J ends were trimmed by 1 base and 4 bases, with 10 bases remaining between them. Per germline, CDR1 SGHTA and CDR2 FQGNSA. CDR3 length: 14 residues. CDR3 sequence reads: CASSLDSGPTEAFF. The CDR3 DNA reads as TGTGCCAGCAGCTTAGACTCAGGTCCCACTGAAGCTTTCTTT.

The chain combines TRBV19 with TRBJ1-5; D call uncertain. V was trimmed by 5 bases and J by 5 bases, leaving 16 bases between them. Germline V lookup: CDR1 LNHDA, CDR2 SQIVND (reference sequence). This CDR3 has 15 amino acids. The CDR3 nucleotides are TGTGCCAGTAGTCCCCGGGGTATCTCCGATCAGCCCCAGCATTTT. Translating gives CASSPRGISDQPQHF.